Included here is one T cell receptor beta chain sequence, with context. This clone has just a few counts. What antigen it recognizes has not been identified. It has no much larger one-base neighbor in the sample; base qualities were not kept. Another Seattle source contributed samples from volunteer blood donors who had recovered from COVID-19. Each collaborating institution followed its own protocols to collect whole blood in K2EDTA tubes. Collaborator samples were shipped for TCRbeta analysis as frozen whole blood, isolated PBMCs, or DNA extracted from either sample type. V sheds 4 bases and J sheds 5 bases, leaving 8 bases between their ends. CDR1 and CDR2 are read off the germline V gene as SNHLY and FYNNEI. Spanning cysteine to phenylalanine, the CDR3 consists of 13 amino acids. Just CDR3 DNA is preserved here, 39 bases in frame from base 1. These data are taken from a study of blood T cell repertoires in COVID-19 (dated by TCRdb to the early 2020s). Describing the broader study: Collaborator samples came from the United States, Italy and Spain and covered acute and convalescent phases of COVID-19. The prospective study material was composed of cDNA or gDNA derived from T cells, B-cell-depleted T cells, or PBMCs. HLA class I and class II types, where available, came from metadata supplied by the sample provider rather than from assay-based typing. Sample metadata almost always included a de-identified subject ID, COVID-19 status, age in years and sex. Samples were obtained from the ongoing ImmuneRACE study (first 160 participants) and from over 1,000 subjects provided by 6 global collaborators. Subjects who had been exposed to COVID-19, were actively infected with it, or had recovered from it provided the deeply sampled blood TCRbeta repertoires that made up the dataset. The repertoires were made available in a free public database intended to serve as a resource for research on the immune response to SARS-CoV-2.

Summary of the overall study and its limitations: The quantity of clinical and demographic metadata differed by source and by participant and was supplied without curation.

TCRbeta CDR3 regions were amplified from genomic DNA by means of the immunoSEQ Assay, a bias-controlled multiplex PCR. Processing in the source paper ran as follows. Within the assay, amplification of reference gene primers was used to estimate how many nucleated cells each sample contained. To quantify the absolute abundance of each unique TCRbeta CDR3 rearrangement, sequence reads were collapsed and filtered. For each sample, productive Simpson clonality was calculated by taking the square root of Simpson's diversity index across productive rearrangements. The source is immuneACCESS, and TCRdb retained only in-frame sequences with V and J called. Part of the clones is not carried over; for the studies checked, unresolved V genes explain less than half of this, and the remainder is unexplained. V, J and clone size derive from that table, while D and trimming were established from the DNA sequence. Counted in this sample were over 120,000 clones; roughly 80% of them appeared once. In total, the top ten clones hold approximately 3.5% of the sample.

The rearrangement combines TRBV2 with TRBJ2-2; the D segment cannot be called with confidence. The material sequenced was peripheral blood. The clonotype originates from a man between 65 and 80 years old who had recovered from COVID-19. This receptor has the CDR3 CASSAVQTGELFF. The base sequence is TGTGCCAGCAGTGCGGTTCAAACCGGGGAGCTGTTTTTT.